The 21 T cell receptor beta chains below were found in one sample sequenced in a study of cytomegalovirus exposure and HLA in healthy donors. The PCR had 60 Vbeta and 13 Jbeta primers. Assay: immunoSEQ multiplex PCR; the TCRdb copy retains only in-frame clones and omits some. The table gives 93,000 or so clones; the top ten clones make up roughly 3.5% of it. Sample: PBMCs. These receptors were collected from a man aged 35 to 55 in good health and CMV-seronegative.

As DNA, the CDR3 is TGTGCCAGCAGCCGAGGACATTTAGAAAACATTCAGTACTTC. Translated: CASSRGHLENIQYF. The genes are TRBV5-5 and TRBJ2-4; TRBD1 might be the D (5 bases). The ends were cut back, 4 bases at V and 5 bases at J, with 13 bases in the middle. This CDR3 comprises 14 residues. CDR1 SGHKS and CDR2 YYEKEE come from the germline V gene (reference sequence).

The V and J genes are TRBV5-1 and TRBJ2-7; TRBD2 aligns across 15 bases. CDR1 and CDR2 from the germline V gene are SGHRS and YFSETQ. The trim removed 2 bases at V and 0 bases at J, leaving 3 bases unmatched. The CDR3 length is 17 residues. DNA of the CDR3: TGCGCCAGCAGCTTCGGACTAGCGGGAGGGTACTCCTACGAGCAGTACTTC. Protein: CASSFGLAGGYSYEQYF.

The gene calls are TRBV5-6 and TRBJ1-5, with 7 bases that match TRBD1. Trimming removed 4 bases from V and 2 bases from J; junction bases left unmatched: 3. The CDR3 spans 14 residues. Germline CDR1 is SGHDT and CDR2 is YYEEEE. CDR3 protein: CASSAGTGNQPQHF. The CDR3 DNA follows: TGTGCCAGCAGCGCCGGGACAGGCAATCAGCCCCAGCATTTT.

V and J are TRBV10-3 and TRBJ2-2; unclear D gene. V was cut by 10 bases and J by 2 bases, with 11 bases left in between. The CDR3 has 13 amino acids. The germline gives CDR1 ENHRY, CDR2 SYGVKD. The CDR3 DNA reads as TGTGCCACCAACGAGCCCAACACCGGGGAGCTGTTTTTT. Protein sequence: CATNEPNTGELFF.

The DNA of the CDR3 is TGTGCCAGCAGTGAAGGGCCCCCCCCGGAGTCACCCCTCCACTTT. Amino acids: CASSEGPPPESPLHF. This chain links TRBV6-1 with TRBJ1-6; D gene unclear. Trimming removed 1 base from V and 10 bases from J, with 14 bases in between. The CDR3 contains 15 residues. The V gene's germline CDR1 is MNHNS and CDR2 SASEGT.

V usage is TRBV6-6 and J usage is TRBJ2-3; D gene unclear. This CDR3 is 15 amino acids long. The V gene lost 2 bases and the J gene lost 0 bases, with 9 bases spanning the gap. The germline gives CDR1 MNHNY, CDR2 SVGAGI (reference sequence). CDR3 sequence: CASSYRGGSTDTQYF. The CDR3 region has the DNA TGTGCCAGCAGTTACCGCGGCGGCAGCACAGATACGCAGTATTTT.

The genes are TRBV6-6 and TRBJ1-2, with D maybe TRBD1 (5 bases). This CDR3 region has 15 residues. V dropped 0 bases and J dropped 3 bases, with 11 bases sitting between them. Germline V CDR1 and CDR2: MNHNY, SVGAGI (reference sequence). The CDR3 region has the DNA TGTGCCAGCAGTTACTCCCCAGGGAACGACTATGGCTACACCTTC. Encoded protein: CASSYSPGNDYGYTF.

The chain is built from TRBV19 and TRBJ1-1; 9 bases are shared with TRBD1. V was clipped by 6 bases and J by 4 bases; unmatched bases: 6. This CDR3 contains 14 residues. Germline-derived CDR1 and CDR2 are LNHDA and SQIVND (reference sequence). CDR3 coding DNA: TGTGCCAGTAGACGTGACAGGGGGGGCACTGAAGCTTTCTTT. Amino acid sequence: CASRRDRGGTEAFF.

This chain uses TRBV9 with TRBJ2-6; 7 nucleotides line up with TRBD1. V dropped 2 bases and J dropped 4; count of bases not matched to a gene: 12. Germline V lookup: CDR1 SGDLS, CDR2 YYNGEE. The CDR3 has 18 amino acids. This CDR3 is CASSVPGQPVEGANVLTF. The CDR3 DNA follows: TGTGCCAGCAGCGTGCCGGGACAGCCCGTTGAGGGGGCCAACGTCCTGACTTTC.

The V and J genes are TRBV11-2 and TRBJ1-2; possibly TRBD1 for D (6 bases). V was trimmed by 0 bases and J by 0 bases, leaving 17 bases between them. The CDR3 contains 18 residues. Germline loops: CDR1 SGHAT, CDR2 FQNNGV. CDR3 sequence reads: CASSLDLTGPTANYGYTF. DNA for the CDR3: TGTGCCAGCAGCTTAGATCTAACAGGGCCCACAGCTAACTATGGCTACACCTTC. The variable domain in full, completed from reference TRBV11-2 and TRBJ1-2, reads EAGVAQSPRYKIIEKRQSVAFWCNPISGHATLYWYQQILGQGPKLLIQFQNNGVVDDSQLPKDRFSAERLKGVDSTLKIQPAKLEDSAVYLCASSLDLTGPTANYGYTFGSGTRLTVV.

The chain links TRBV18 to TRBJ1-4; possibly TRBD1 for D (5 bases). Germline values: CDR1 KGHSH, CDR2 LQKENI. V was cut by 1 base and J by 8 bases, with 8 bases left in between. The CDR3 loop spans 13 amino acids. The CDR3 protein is CASSPRGWEKLFF. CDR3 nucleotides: TGTGCCAGCTCACCACGGGGCTGGGAAAAACTGTTTTTT.

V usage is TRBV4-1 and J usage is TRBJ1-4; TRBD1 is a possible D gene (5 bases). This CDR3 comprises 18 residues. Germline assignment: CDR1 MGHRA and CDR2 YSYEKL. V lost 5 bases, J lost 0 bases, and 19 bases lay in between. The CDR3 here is CASSSQTVKAATNEKLFF. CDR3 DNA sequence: TGCGCCAGCAGCTCACAGACAGTTAAAGCTGCAACTAATGAAAAACTGTTTTTT.

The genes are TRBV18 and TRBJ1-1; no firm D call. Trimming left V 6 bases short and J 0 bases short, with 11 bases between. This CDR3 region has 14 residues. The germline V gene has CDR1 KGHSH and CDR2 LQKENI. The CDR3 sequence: CASSYGGLNTEAFF. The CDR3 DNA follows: TGTGCCAGCTCCTACGGCGGATTGAACACTGAAGCTTTCTTT. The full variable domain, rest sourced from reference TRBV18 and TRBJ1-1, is NAGVMQNPRHLVRRRGQEARLRCSPMKGHSHVYWYRQLPEEGLKFMVYLQKENIIDESGMPKERFSAEFPKEGPSILRIQQVVRGDSAAYFCASSYGGLNTEAFFGQGTRLTVV.

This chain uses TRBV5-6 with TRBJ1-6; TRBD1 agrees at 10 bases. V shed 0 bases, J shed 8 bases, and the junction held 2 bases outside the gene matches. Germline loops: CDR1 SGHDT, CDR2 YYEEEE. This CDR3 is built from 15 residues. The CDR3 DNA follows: TGTGCCAGCAGCTTGGCCGGGACAGGGGATTCACCCCTCCACTTT. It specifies CASSLAGTGDSPLHF. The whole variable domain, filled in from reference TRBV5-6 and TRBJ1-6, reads DAGVTQSPTHLIKTRGQQVTLRCSPKSGHDTVSWYQQALGQGPQFIFQYYEEEERQRGNFPDRFSGHQFPNYSSELNVNALLLGDSALYLCASSLAGTGDSPLHFGNGTRLTVT.

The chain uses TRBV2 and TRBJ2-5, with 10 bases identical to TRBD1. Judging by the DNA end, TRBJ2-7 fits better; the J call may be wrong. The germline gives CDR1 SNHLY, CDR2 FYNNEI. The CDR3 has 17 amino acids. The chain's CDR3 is CASSEALDRGGPYEQYF. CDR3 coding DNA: TGTGCCAGCAGTGAAGCCCTGGACAGGGGGGGACCCTACGAGCAGTACTTC.

The CDR3 region has the DNA TGTGCCAGCAGTGGGACAGGGGCCTGGGAGACCCAGTACTTC. This gives the protein CASSGTGAWETQYF. The chain joins TRBV2 to TRBJ2-5, with 9 bases identical to TRBD1. From germline, CDR1 is SNHLY and CDR2 FYNNEI. Unmatched junction bases numbered 5, after V lost 4 bases and J lost 5 bases. The CDR3 is 14 amino acids.

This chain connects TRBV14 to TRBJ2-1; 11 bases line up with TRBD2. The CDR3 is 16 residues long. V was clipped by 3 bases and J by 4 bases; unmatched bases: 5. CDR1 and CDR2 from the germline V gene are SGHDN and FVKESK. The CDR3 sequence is CASSQIGTSGYNEQFF. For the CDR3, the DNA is TGTGCCAGCAGCCAGATCGGGACTAGCGGATACAATGAGCAGTTCTTC.

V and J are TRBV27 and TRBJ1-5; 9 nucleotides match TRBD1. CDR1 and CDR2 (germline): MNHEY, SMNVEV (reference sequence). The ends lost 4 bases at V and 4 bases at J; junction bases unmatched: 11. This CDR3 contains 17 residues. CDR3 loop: CASSSRTGVVTNQPQHF. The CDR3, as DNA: TGTGCCAGCAGTTCCCGGACAGGGGTCGTTACGAATCAGCCCCAGCATTTT.

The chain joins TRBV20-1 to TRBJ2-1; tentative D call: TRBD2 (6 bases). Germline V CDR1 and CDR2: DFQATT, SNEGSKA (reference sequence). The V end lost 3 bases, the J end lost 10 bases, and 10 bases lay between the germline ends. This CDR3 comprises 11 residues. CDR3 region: CSASQGGEQFF. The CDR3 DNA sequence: TGCAGTGCTAGCCAGGGAGGCGAGCAGTTCTTC.

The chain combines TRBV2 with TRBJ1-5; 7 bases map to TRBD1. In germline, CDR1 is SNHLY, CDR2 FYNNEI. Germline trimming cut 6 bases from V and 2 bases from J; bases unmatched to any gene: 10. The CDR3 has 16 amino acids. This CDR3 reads CASSPRTGVRNQPQHF. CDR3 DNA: TGTGCCAGCAGCCCTCGTACAGGGGTCCGCAATCAGCCCCAGCATTTT.

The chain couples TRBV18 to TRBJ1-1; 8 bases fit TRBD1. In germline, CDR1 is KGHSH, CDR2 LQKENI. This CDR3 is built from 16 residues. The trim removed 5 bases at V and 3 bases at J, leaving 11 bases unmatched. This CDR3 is CASSELPGGAYTEAFF. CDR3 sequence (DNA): TGTGCCAGCTCAGAATTGCCAGGGGGCGCGTACACTGAAGCTTTCTTT.